The rows below give T cell receptor beta chains drawn from one sample of a study of T cell changes during pregnancy in multiple sclerosis. Profiled with immunoSEQ multiplex PCR; TCRdb holds only in-frame clones, not every one. The sample holds approximately 120,000 clones, 95% to 98% seen once. This specimen consisted of peripheral blood, obtained after pregnancy. These TCRs come from a female donor with multiple sclerosis, enrolled in a pregnancy study. Both conserved end residues are part of each CDR3. The D gene is left open where the match is weak. Not all rows give a size; the values are once, few, many and, for expanded clones, a class.

abundance	d_gene	len	v_gene	j_gene	CDR3aa	CDR3nt
.	TRBD2	15	TRBV6-5	TRBJ2-7	CASSYSGGIAYEQYF	TGTGCCAGCAGTTATAGCGGGGGCATTGCTTACGAGCAGTACTTC
.	TRBD1	14	TRBV5-5	TRBJ2-7	CASSPDRAFYEQYF	TGTGCCAGCAGTCCGGACAGGGCATTCTACGAGCAGTACTTC
.	TRBD2	17	TRBV25-1	TRBJ2-7	CASSASGGRPSGYEQYF	TGTGCCAGCAGCGCCAGTGGCGGGAGACCTTCGGGCTACGAGCAGTACTTC
.	.	12	TRBV2	TRBJ2-5	CASSYRDETQYF	TGTGCCAGCAGTTACAGGGACGAGACCCAGTACTTC
.	.	15	TRBV6-6	TRBJ1-5	CASSYPTGSNQPQHF	TGTGCCAGCAGTTACCCAACAGGGTCAAATCAGCCCCAGCATTTT
.	TRBD1	14	TRBV6-1	TRBJ2-7	CASSEGGQSYEQYF	TGTGCCAGCAGTGAAGGGGGACAGTCCTACGAGCAGTACTTC
.	.	14	TRBV11-2	TRBJ1-3	CASSSGSSGNTIYF	TGTGCCAGCAGCTCTGGTAGCTCTGGAAACACCATATATTTT
.	TRBD2	13	TRBV2	TRBJ2-7	CASRLAGAYEQYF	TGTGCCAGTAGACTAGCGGGAGCCTACGAGCAGTACTTC
.	.	12	TRBV7-8	TRBJ2-1	CASSLTSVGQFF	TGTGCCAGCAGCTTAACGTCTGTCGGGCAGTTCTTC
once	TRBD2	17	TRBV4-2	TRBJ2-1	CASSQTGGTSVYNEQFF	TGTGCCAGCAGCCAAACTGGCGGTACTAGCGTATACAATGAGCAGTTCTTC
.	TRBD1	16	TRBV4-1	TRBJ2-7	CASSLLFPGQGNEQYF	TGCGCCAGCAGCCTCTTGTTTCCGGGACAGGGGAACGAGCAGTACTTC
.	.	15	TRBV7-2	TRBJ2-3	CASSLQPGSTDTQYF	TGTGCCAGCAGCTTACAGCCGGGAAGCACAGATACGCAGTATTTT
.	TRBD2	20	TRBV28	TRBJ2-7	CASRPPLAPGTSGRGYEQYF	TGTGCCAGCAGACCGCCCCTAGCCCCTGGGACTAGCGGGAGAGGGTACGAGCAGTACTTC
once	TRBD1	14	TRBV28	TRBJ1-2	CASSAVTGDYGYTF	TGTGCCAGCAGTGCCGTGACAGGGGACTATGGCTACACCTTC
.	.	15	TRBV7-6	TRBJ1-2	CASSPLGPVNYGYTF	TGTGCCAGCAGCCCACTAGGGCCTGTTAACTATGGCTACACCTTC
once	TRBD2	15	TRBV27	TRBJ2-7	CASSPLTSGSNEQYF	TGTGCCAGCAGTCCTCTGACTAGCGGGAGTAACGAGCAGTACTTC
.	TRBD1	23	TRBV28	TRBJ2-7	CASSLRDRGRAVPNPGNRYEQYF	TGTGCCAGCAGTTTGAGGGACAGGGGGCGAGCAGTCCCAAATCCAGGTAATCGGTACGAGCAGTACTTC
.	TRBD2	15	TRBV7-9	TRBJ2-7	CASSSPGRGAYEQYF	TGTGCCAGCAGTTCCCCGGGGCGGGGGGCCTACGAGCAGTACTTC
.	.	15	TRBV6-5	TRBJ2-7	CASSPGLRGTYEQYF	TGTGCCAGCAGCCCGGGACTCAGAGGGACCTACGAGCAGTACTTC
.	TRBD2	14	TRBV5-4	TRBJ2-5	CASSSGTSRETQYF	TGTGCCAGCAGCTCCGGGACTAGTCGTGAGACCCAGTACTTC
.	TRBD2	19	TRBV9	TRBJ2-7	CASSEGQVLAGGRPYEQYF	TGTGCCAGCAGCGAGGGACAGGTACTAGCGGGAGGCCGACCCTACGAGCAGTACTTC
.	.	13	TRBV28	TRBJ1-2	CASSHRINYGYTF	TGTGCCAGCAGCCACAGGATAAACTATGGCTACACCTTC
.	TRBD1	12	TRBV28	TRBJ1-1	CASSKTTGVAFF	TGTGCCAGCAGTAAGACTACAGGGGTAGCTTTCTTT
once	TRBD1	14	TRBV18	TRBJ1-2	CASSGDRDSYGYTF	TGTGCCAGCTCAGGGGACCGGGACAGCTATGGCTACACCTTC
.	TRBD1	13	TRBV13	TRBJ2-7	CASSLTGAREQYF	TGTGCCAGCAGCTTAACAGGGGCTCGCGAGCAGTACTTC
.	TRBD1	16	TRBV2	TRBJ1-2	CASSEGYRGLIYGYTF	TGTGCCAGCAGTGAAGGATACAGGGGCCTGATCTATGGCTACACCTTC
.	TRBD2	12	TRBV19	TRBJ2-1	CASRWGGNEQFF	TGTGCCAGTAGATGGGGGGGGAATGAGCAGTTCTTC
.	TRBD1	15	TRBV7-7	TRBJ2-1	CASSLEGQGYNEQFF	TGTGCTAGCAGCTTAGAAGGACAGGGATACAATGAGCAGTTCTTC
once	.	16	TRBV6-6	TRBJ2-2	CASSYSRGANTGELFF	TGTGCCAGCAGTTACTCGCGCGGCGCGAACACCGGGGAGCTGTTTTTT
.	.	14	TRBV6-5	TRBJ1-3	CASSYGPMENTIYF	TGTGCCAGCAGTTACGGGCCTATGGAAAACACCATATATTTT
.	.	16	TRBV9	TRBJ1-1	CASSVGQGIGSTEAFF	TGTGCCAGCAGCGTAGGGCAAGGCATAGGGAGCACTGAAGCTTTCTTT
.	.	13	TRBV11-2	TRBJ2-1	CASSSVTGTEQFF	TGTGCCAGCAGCTCGGTGACCGGGACAGAGCAGTTCTTC